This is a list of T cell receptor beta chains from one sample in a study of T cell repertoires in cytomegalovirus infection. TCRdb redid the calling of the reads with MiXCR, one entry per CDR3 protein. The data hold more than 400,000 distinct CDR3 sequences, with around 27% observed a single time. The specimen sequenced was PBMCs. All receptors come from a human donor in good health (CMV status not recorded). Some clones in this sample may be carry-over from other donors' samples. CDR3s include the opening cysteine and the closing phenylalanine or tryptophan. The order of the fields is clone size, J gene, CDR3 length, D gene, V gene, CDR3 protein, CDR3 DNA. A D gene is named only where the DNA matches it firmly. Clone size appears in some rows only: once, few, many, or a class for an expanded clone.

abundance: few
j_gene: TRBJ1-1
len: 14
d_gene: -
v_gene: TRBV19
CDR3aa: CASSPLTVNTEAFF
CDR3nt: TGTGCCAGTAGTCCCCTCACAGTGAACACTGAAGCTTTCTTT

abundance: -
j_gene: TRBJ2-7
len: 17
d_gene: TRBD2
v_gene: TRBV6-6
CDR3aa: CASSYANIGRAFYEQYF
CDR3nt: TGTGCCAGCAGTTACGCGAACATCGGGAGGGCTTTCTACGAGCAGTACTTC

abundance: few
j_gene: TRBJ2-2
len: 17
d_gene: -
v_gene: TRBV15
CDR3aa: CATSRDQAAQNTGELFF
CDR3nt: TGTGCCACCAGCAGAGATCAGGCAGCTCAGAACACCGGGGAGCTGTTTTTT

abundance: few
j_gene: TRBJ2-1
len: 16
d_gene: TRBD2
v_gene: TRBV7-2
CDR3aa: CASSLIGTRRDNEQFF
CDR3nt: TGTGCCAGCAGCTTAATAGGGACTAGACGAGACAATGAGCAGTTCTTC

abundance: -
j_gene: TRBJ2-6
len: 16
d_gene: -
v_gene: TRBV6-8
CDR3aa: CASSATDTAGANVLTF
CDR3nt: TGTGCCAGCAGTGCCACCGACACGGCTGGGGCCAACGTCCTGACTTTC

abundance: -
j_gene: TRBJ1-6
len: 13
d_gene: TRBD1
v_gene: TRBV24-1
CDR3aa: CATRGQGNSPLHF
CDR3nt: TGTGCCACCAGGGGACAGGGTAATTCACCCCTCCACTTT

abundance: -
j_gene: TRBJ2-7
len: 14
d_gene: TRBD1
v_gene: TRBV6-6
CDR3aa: CASSSRDRLYEQYF
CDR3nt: TGTGCCAGCAGTTCCCGGGACAGGTTGTACGAGCAGTACTTC

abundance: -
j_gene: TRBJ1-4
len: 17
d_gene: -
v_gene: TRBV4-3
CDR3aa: CASSQDEFGLRGEKLFF
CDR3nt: TGCGCCAGCAGCCAAGATGAATTCGGGTTAAGAGGTGAAAAACTGTTTTTT

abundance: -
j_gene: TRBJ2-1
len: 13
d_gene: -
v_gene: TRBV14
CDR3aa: CASSQAGDNEQFF
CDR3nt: TGTGCCAGCAGCCAAGCTGGGGACAATGAGCAGTTCTTC

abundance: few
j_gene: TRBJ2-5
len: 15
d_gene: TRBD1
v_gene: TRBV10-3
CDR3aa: CAITTGQGVGETQYF
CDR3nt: TGTGCCATAACCACGGGACAGGGAGTAGGAGAGACCCAGTACTTC

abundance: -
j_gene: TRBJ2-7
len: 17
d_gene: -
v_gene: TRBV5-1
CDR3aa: CASSLGQGPLGSYEQYF
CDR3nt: TGCGCCAGCAGCTTGGGTCAGGGACCGCTGGGTTCCTACGAGCAGTACTTC

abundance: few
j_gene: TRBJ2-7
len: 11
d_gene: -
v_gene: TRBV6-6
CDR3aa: CASSYLDEQYF
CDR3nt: TGTGCCAGCAGTTACCTCGACGAGCAGTACTTC

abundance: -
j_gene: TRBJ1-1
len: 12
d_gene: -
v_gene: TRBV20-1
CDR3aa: CSARAGVGSAFF
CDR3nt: TGCAGTGCTAGAGCTGGGGTGGGGAGCGCTTTCTTT

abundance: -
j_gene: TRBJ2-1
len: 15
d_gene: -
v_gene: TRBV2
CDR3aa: CASRPGSVPYNEQFF
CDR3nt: TGTGCCAGCAGGCCTGGGTCTGTCCCCTACAATGAGCAGTTCTTC

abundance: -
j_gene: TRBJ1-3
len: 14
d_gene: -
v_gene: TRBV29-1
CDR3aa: CSVAPGSSGNTIYF
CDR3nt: TGCAGCGTTGCCCCGGGGAGCTCTGGAAACACCATATATTTT

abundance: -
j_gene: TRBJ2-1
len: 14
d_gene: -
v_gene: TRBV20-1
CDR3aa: CSAQGGGSYNEQFF
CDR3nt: TGCAGTGCACAAGGGGGAGGCTCCTACAATGAGCAGTTCTTC

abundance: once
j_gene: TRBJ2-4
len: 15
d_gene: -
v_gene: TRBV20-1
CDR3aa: CSARYQGAGTAIQYF
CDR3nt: TGCAGTGCTAGATATCAAGGCGCAGGGACGGCCATTCAGTACTTC

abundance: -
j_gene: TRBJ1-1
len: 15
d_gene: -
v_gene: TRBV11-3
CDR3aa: CASSLDRGRDTEAFF
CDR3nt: TGTGCCAGCAGCTTAGACAGGGGAAGGGACACTGAAGCTTTCTTT

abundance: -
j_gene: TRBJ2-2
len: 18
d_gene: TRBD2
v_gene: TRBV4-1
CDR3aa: CASSYRDQSGGGTGELFF
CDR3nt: TGCGCCAGCAGCTACCGGGATCAAAGCGGGGGAGGAACCGGGGAGCTGTTTTTT

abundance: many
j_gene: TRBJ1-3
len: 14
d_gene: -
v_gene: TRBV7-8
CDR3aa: CASSLAGVGNTIYF
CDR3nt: TGTGCCAGCAGCTTAGCAGGGGTCGGAAACACCATATATTTT

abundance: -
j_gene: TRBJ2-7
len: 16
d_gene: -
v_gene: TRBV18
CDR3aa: CASSRNSPDKTYEQYF
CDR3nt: TGTGCCAGCTCTAGGAACTCCCCGGACAAGACCTACGAGCAGTACTTC

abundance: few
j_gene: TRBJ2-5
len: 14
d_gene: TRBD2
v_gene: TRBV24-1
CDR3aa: CATSDFSGGETQYF
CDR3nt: TGTGCCACCAGTGATTTTTCGGGGGGGGAGACCCAGTACTTC

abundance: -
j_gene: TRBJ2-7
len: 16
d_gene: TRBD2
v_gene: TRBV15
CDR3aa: CATSRAKGLAGVEQYF
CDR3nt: TGTGCCACCAGCAGAGCCAAGGGACTAGCGGGAGTCGAGCAGTACTTC

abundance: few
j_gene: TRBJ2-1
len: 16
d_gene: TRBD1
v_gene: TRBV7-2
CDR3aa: CASSYRTGRVFNEQFF
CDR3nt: TGTGCCAGCAGCTACAGGACAGGGAGAGTTTTCAATGAGCAGTTCTTC

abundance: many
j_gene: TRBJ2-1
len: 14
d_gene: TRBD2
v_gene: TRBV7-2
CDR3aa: CASSNPALAGVQFF
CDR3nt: TGTGCCAGCAGTAACCCGGCCCTAGCGGGAGTGCAGTTCTTC

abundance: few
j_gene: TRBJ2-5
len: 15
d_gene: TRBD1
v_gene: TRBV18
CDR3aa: CASSPPGQGQETQYF
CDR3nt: TGTGCCAGCTCACCGCCGGGACAGGGACAAGAGACCCAGTACTTC

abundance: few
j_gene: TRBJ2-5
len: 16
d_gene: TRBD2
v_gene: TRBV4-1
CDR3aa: CASSQGSGRAGETQYF
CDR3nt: TGCGCCAGCAGCCAAGGAAGCGGGAGGGCCGGGGAGACCCAGTACTTC

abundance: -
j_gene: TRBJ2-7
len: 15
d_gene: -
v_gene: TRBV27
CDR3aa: CASRPTRLPGVEQYF
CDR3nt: TGTGCCAGCAGGCCAACCCGACTTCCTGGGGTCGAGCAGTACTTC

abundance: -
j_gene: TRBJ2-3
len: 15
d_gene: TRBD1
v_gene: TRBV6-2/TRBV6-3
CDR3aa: CASSAGGPPEDTQYF
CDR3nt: TGTGCCAGCAGCGCAGGGGGCCCGCCCGAGGATACGCAGTATTTT

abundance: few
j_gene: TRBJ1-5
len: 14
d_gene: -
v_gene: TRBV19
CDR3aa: CASSIGGNNQPQHF
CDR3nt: TGTGCCAGTAGTATAGGAGGCAACAATCAGCCCCAGCATTTT

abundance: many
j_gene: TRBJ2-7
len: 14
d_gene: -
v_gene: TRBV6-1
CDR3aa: CASSAPGLPKEQYF
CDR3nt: TGTGCCAGCAGTGCCCCCGGGCTCCCTAAGGAGCAGTACTTC

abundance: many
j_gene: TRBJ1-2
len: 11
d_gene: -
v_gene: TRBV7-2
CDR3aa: CASSLGLGYTF
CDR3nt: TGTGCCAGCAGCTTAGGATTGGGCTACACCTTC

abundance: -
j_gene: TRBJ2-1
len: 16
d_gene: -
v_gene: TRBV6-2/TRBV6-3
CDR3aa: CASSYSIRKIHNEQFF
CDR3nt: TGTGCCAGCAGTTACTCGATCAGGAAAATCCACAATGAGCAGTTCTTC

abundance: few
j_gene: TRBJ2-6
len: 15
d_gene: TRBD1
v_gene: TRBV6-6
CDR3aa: CASSIQGAGANVLTF
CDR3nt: TGTGCCAGCAGTATTCAGGGGGCTGGGGCCAACGTCCTGACTTTC

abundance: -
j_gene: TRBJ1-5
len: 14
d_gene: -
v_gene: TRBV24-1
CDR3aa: CATSDVNKNQPQHF
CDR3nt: TGTGCCACCAGTGATGTGAACAAGAATCAGCCCCAGCATTTT

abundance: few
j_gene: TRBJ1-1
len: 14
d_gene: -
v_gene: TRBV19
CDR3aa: CASSMTGHHLEAFF
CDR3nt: TGTGCCAGTAGTATGACGGGACACCACCTTGAAGCTTTCTTT

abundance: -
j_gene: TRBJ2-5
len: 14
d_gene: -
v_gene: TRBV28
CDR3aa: CASTALDPGETQYF
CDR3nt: TGTGCCAGCACCGCATTGGACCCCGGAGAGACCCAGTACTTC

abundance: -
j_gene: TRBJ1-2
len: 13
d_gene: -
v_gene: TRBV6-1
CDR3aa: CASTEGGVYGYTF
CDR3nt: TGTGCCAGCACCGAGGGAGGAGTTTATGGCTACACCTTC

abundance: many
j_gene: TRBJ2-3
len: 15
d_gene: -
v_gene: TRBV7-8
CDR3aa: CASSPAGVGGDTQYF
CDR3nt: TGTGCCAGCAGTCCAGCGGGTGTGGGGGGAGATACGCAGTATTTT

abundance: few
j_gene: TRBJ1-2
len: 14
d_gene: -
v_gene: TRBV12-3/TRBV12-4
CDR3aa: CASSIRGSNYGYTF
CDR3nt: TGTGCCAGCAGTATCAGGGGTTCTAACTATGGCTACACCTTC

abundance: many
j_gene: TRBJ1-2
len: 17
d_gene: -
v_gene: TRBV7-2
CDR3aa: CASSTASSIQGGYGYTF
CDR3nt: TGTGCCAGCAGCACGGCCTCTTCCATACAGGGAGGTTATGGCTACACCTTC

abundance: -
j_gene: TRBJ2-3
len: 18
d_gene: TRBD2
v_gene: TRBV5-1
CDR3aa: CASSWGLAGETSTDTQYF
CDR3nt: TGCGCCAGCAGCTGGGGACTAGCGGGAGAAACGTCTACAGATACGCAGTATTTT

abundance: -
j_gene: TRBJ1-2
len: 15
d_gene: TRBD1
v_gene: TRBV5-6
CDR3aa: CASSYRTGGFSGYTF
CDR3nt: TGTGCCAGCAGCTACCGGACAGGGGGATTTTCGGGCTACACCTTC

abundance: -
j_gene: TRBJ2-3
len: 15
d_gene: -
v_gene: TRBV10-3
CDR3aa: CAISGASNTLDTQYF
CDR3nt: TGTGCCATCAGTGGGGCTAGCAACACTTTAGATACGCAGTATTTT

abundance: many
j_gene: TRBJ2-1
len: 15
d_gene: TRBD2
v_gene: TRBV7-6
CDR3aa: CASSLWTSGSYEQFF
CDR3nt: TGTGCCAGCAGCTTATGGACTAGCGGGAGTTATGAGCAGTTCTTC

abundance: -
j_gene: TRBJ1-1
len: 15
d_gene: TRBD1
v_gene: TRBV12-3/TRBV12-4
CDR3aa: CASRPGQGARTEAFF
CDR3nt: TGTGCCAGCAGGCCGGGACAGGGGGCTCGCACTGAAGCTTTCTTT

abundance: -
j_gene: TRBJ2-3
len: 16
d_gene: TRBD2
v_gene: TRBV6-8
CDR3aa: CASSYSWTSTADTQYF
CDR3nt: TGTGCCAGCAGTTACTCTTGGACTAGCACGGCAGATACGCAGTATTTT